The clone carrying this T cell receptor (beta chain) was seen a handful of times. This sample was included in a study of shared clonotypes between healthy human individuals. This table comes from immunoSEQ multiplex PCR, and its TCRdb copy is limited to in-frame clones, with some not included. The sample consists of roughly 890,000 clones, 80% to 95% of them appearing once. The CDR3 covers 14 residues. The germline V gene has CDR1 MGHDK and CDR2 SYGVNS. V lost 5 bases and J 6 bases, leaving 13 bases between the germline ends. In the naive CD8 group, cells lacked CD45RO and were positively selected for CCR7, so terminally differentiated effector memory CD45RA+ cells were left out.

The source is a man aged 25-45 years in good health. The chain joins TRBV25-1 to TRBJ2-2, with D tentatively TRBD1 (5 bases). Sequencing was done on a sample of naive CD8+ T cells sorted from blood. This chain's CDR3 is CASSIVGAAGELFF. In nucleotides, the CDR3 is TGTGCCAGCAGTATTGTAGGGGCGGCCGGGGAGCTGTTTTTT.